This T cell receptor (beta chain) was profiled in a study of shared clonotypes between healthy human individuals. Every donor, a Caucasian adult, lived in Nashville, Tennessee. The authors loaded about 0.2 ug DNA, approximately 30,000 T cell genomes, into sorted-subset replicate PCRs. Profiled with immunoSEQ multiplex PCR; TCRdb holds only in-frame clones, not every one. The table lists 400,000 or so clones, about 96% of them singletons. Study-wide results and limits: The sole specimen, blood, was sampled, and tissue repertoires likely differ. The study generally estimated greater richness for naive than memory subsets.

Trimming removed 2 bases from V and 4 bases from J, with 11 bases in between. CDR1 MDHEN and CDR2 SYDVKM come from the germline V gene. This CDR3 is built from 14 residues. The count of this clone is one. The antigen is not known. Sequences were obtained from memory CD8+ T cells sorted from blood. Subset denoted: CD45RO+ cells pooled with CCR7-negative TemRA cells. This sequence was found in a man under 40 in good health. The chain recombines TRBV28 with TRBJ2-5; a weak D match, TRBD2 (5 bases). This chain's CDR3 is CASSLPRRGETQYF. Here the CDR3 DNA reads TGTGCCAGCAGTTTACCCAGACGGGGAGAGACCCAGTACTTC.